This T cell receptor beta chain emerged from a study of T cell repertoires in cytomegalovirus infection. TCRdb analysed the reads with MiXCR anew, one entry per CDR3 protein. The sample comprises 150,000 to 200,000 distinct CDR3 sequences, roughly a fifth of which are singletons, and under 30% rests with the top ten. As to this clonotype: Its antigen is not known.

The germline gives CDR1 SGHVS, CDR2 FNYEAQ. CDR3 length: 16 residues. V gave up 1 base and J gave up 4 bases, with 14 bases separating them. The source was CD8+ T cells from cultured PBMCs, collected from culture after CMV antigen stimulation. The gene calls are TRBV7-6 and TRBJ2-1, with D maybe TRBD1 (5 bases). The source is a human donor in good health (CMV status not recorded). Some clones in this sample may be carry-over from other donors' samples. CDR3 sequence reads: CASSLESREKYNEQFF. The CDR3 region has the DNA TGTGCCAGCAGCTTAGAGTCCAGGGAAAAATACAATGAGCAGTTCTTC.